The clone carrying this TCR beta chain was counted a few times. The CDR3 runs 17 residues. CDR1 is SGHRS and CDR2 is YFSETQ in the germline V gene. Trimming cost V 4 bases and J 2 bases; bases outside gene matches: 15. MiXCR, run by TCRdb on the RT-PCR reads, gives a single entry per CDR3 protein. The table lists about 960,000 distinct CDR3 sequences, about a sixth of them singletons. The entry originates in a study of patients and donors after allogeneic stem cell transplantation. The rearrangement joins TRBV5-1 to TRBJ2-7; TRBD1 aligns across 7 bases. The clonotype was recovered from a human donor who was either an allogeneic HSCT recipient or a stem cell or donor lymphocyte infusion donor (not recorded which). It is not recorded whose cells these are; they may come from a transplant donor. The source material was blood, either unsorted or a sorted T cell fraction (not recorded which). The CDR3 coding sequence is TGCGCCAGCAGCATACTGACAGGGCTTAACAACCCCTACGAGCAGTACTTC. It is translated as CASSILTGLNNPYEQYF.